The present T cell receptor (beta chain) was sequenced within a study of blood T cell repertoires in COVID-19. Overall study: COVID-19 samples from acute and convalescent phases originated in the United States, Italy and Spain. The cDNA or gDNA used as material had been derived from T cells, B-cell-depleted T cells, or PBMCs.

Original analysis: For nucleated cells, counts were estimated from reference gene primer amplification. Measured with immunoSEQ multiplex PCR; TCRdb has only the in-frame clones, and not every one. That table furnishes V, J and clone size, whereas the DNA furnished D and trimming. Of fewer than 250,000 clones in the sample, about nine tenths were seen once. This clone was seen just once. One Seattle source followed patients from active infection through their disease course. The CDR3 totals 15 residues. Germline values: CDR1 MGHRA, CDR2 YSYEKL. Trimming took off 1 base at V and 5 bases at J, with 14 bases between the two ends.

The chain couples TRBV4-1 to TRBJ2-5; D is perhaps TRBD1 (6 bases). The sequencing input was peripheral blood. This sequence was found in a man aged 25 to 40 with COVID-19, enrolled during active disease. The CDR3 sequence is CASSQAVSGAETQYF. The CDR3 DNA follows: TGCGCCAGCAGCCAAGCCGTATCAGGGGCCGAGACCCAGTACTTC.